These 2 T cell receptor beta chains originate from one sample sequenced in a study of siplizumab effects on memory and regulatory T cells. Profiled with immunoSEQ multiplex PCR; TCRdb holds only in-frame clones, not every one. The sample holds about 100,000 clones, 75% to 95% seen once. The sample was CD4+ T cells sorted from blood. These receptors were obtained from a human donor in good health.

The chain recombines TRBV9 with TRBJ2-5; TRBD2 is a possible D gene (7 bases). This CDR3 is built from 13 residues. With 7 bases removed from V and 4 bases from J, the gap between germline ends came to 14 bases. In germline, CDR1 is SGDLS, CDR2 YYNGEE. CDR3 DNA: TGTGCCAGCTCGGGGGGCACTCTAGAGACCCAGTACTTC. It is translated as CASSGGTLETQYF.

The chain joins TRBV29-1 to TRBJ2-4; 9 bases map to TRBD1. Germline V CDR1 and CDR2: SQVTM, ANQGSEA. The CDR3 sequence is 13 residues long. Unmatched junction bases numbered 1, after V lost 3 bases and J lost 4 bases. The CDR3 protein is CSVDGTGKNIQYF. In nucleotides, the CDR3 is TGCAGCGTTGACGGGACAGGGAAAAACATTCAGTACTTC.